Shown below are 30 T cell receptor beta chains from a single sample sequenced in a study of CD8+ T cells in alopecia areata. The authors extracted RNA and reverse transcribed it into cDNA as the sequencing template. Assay used: immunoSEQ multiplex PCR; TCRdb lists only in-frame clones, some missing. This table holds around 50,000 clones, over 95% found once. The material sequenced was CD8+ T cells sorted from blood, taken at week 0. The receptor set was obtained from a human donor with alopecia areata.

This clone was seen only a few times. The rearrangement uses TRBV19 and TRBJ1-1, with D hard to call. V was pared by 6 bases and J by 0 bases, with 8 bases between. The CDR3 spans 13 residues. Germline values: CDR1 LNHDA, CDR2 SQIVND (reference sequence). CDR3 bases: TGTGCCAGTAGCCTTGGGATGAACACTGAAGCTTTCTTT. Translating gives CASSLGMNTEAFF.

The gene calls are TRBV30 and TRBJ2-5; D is undetermined. The germline V gene has CDR1 GTSNPN and CDR2 SVGIG (reference sequence). V dropped 4 bases and J dropped 0 bases, with 6 bases sitting between them. The CDR3 has 12 residues. Here the CDR3 reads CAWNHYQETQYF. CDR3 in DNA: TGTGCCTGGAACCACTACCAAGAGACCCAGTACTTC.

The gene calls are TRBV4-3 and TRBJ2-5; a weak D match, TRBD1 (6 bases). This CDR3 comprises 14 residues. Germline V gene data show CDR1 as LGHNA and CDR2 as YSLEER. V lost 3 bases, J lost 2 bases, and 10 bases lay in between. CDR3 residues: CASSHGQNQETQYF. In DNA form, the CDR3 reads TGCGCCAGCAGCCACGGACAGAATCAAGAGACCCAGTACTTC.

This clone showed up just once. V and J are TRBV9 and TRBJ2-7; 8 bases agree with TRBD2. Germline V CDR1 and CDR2: SGDLS, YYNGEE. This CDR3 has 16 residues. V lost 4 bases and J lost 7; bases outside the gene matches: 16. The CDR3 reads CASSLGWGLGPSEQYF. The CDR3 nucleotides read TGTGCCAGCAGCCTAGGGTGGGGACTAGGCCCCTCGGAGCAGTACTTC.

The chain employs TRBV4-3 and TRBJ2-7; 7 positions match TRBD2. Losses at the gene ends were 1 base for V and 4 bases for J; bases not matched to a gene: 10. Germline CDR1 reads LGHNA; CDR2 reads YSLEER. CDR3 length: 16 amino acids. The CDR3 loop reads CASSQVHGGYSYEQYF. The DNA for the CDR3 is TGCGCCAGCAGCCAAGTTCACGGGGGGTACTCTTACGAGCAGTACTTC.

The rearrangement uses TRBV7-6 and TRBJ2-7; D gene uncertain. Looked up from germline, CDR1 is SGHVS and CDR2 is FNYEAQ. Trimming cost V 1 base and J 3 bases, with 7 bases left between them. The CDR3 runs 13 residues. CDR3 sequence reads: CASSLEVSYEQYF. In DNA form, the CDR3 reads TGTGCCAGCAGCTTAGAGGTCAGCTACGAGCAGTACTTC.

The V and J genes are TRBV4-2 and TRBJ2-1; D is undetermined. V was clipped by 2 bases and J by 7 bases, with 9 bases between them. Germline CDR1 LGHNA, CDR2 YNFKEQ. This CDR3 region has 13 residues. CDR3 sequence: CASSQSSLNEQFF. CDR3 in DNA: TGTGCCAGCAGCCAATCCTCGTTGAATGAGCAGTTCTTC.

The chain is built from TRBV10-3 and TRBJ1-1; 7 bases align to TRBD1. There are 14 residues in the CDR3. V dropped 6 bases and J dropped 5; count of bases not matched to a gene: 9. Germline values: CDR1 ENHRY, CDR2 SYGVKD. CDR3 DNA: TGTGCCATCAGCCCAAACGACAGGGAGACTGAAGCTTTCTTT. This sequence encodes CAISPNDRETEAFF.

This clone has a handful of counts. This chain connects TRBV6-9 to TRBJ2-3; D might be TRBD2 (6 bases). Between the trimmed V and J ends, which lost 11 bases and 2 bases, there was a span of 20 bases. CDR1 and CDR2 (germline): MNHGY, SVAAGI. This CDR3 region has 15 residues. The chain's CDR3 is CAGPFAGPFTDTQYF. Here the CDR3 DNA reads TGTGCCGGCCCCTTTGCGGGACCTTTCACAGATACGCAGTATTTT.

J is TRBJ2-2 and V is TRBV7-9, with TRBD2 matching 7 bases. Per germline, CDR1 SEHNR and CDR2 FQNEAQ (reference sequence). The CDR3 consists of 14 residues. The trim removed 9 bases at V and 4 bases at J, leaving 8 bases unmatched. CDR3 residues: CARRSGEGTGELFF. In nucleotides, the CDR3 is TGTGCCAGACGCAGCGGGGAGGGCACCGGGGAGCTGTTTTTT.

This chain links TRBV5-5 with TRBJ2-7, with a tentative D call TRBD2 (8 bases). Trimming took 1 base from V and 4 from J, leaving 15 bases between them. CDR3 length: 15 residues. CDR1 and CDR2 from the germline V gene are SGHKS and YYEKEE (reference sequence). The CDR3 loop reads CASSLSGGGTYEQYF. In DNA, the CDR3 is TGTGCCAGCAGCTTGTCGGGAGGGGGCACGTACGAGCAGTACTTC.

The chain employs TRBV27 and TRBJ2-5; 7 bases map to TRBD1. CDR1 is MNHEY and CDR2 is SMNVEV in the germline V gene (reference sequence). The CDR3 contains 13 residues. Trimming took 4 bases from V and 4 from J; bases not matched to a gene: 3. The CDR3 coding sequence is TGTGCCAGCAGTTGGGCAGGGGGAGAGACCCAGTACTTC. Amino acid sequence: CASSWAGGETQYF.

As regards this clone: This sample also contains other DNA sequences that code for the same CDR3. The rearrangement links TRBV9 to TRBJ2-7; D gene unclear. The V and J ends lost 0 bases and 0 bases respectively, with 7 bases between them. The CDR3 totals 14 residues. CDR1 SGDLS and CDR2 YYNGEE come from the germline V gene. This chain's CDR3 is CASSVGGSSYEQYF. In DNA form, the CDR3 reads TGTGCCAGCAGCGTAGGGGGAAGCTCCTACGAGCAGTACTTC.

The chain joins TRBV6-6 to TRBJ2-5; perhaps TRBD1 as D (6 bases). There are 15 residues in the CDR3. Looked up from germline, CDR1 is MNHNY and CDR2 is SVGAGI (reference sequence). V was trimmed by 4 bases and J by 0 bases, leaving 12 bases between them. As DNA, the CDR3 is TGTGCCAGCAGTTCCCCCAGGGGATACCAAGAGACCCAGTACTTC. Its protein is CASSSPRGYQETQYF.

The V gene is TRBV4-3, the J gene TRBJ1-1; TRBD1 agrees at 8 bases. Germline V gene lookup returns CDR1 LGHNA and CDR2 YSLEER. This CDR3 is built from 15 residues. The V and J ends lost 3 bases and 6 bases, in that order; junction bases with no gene match: 9. The CDR3 region has the DNA TGCGCCAGCAGCCAGGGTCACAGGGGGTATGCTGAAGCTTTCTTT. Translation: CASSQGHRGYAEAFF.

The rearrangement links TRBV5-6 to TRBJ2-7; D may correspond to TRBD1 or TRBD2 (5 bases each). V lost 0 bases and J 4 bases, leaving 14 bases between the germline ends. The germline CDR1 and CDR2 sequences are SGHDT and YYEEEE. CDR3 length: 15 residues. This chain's CDR3 is CASSLAPGTFYEQYF. The CDR3 nucleotides are TGTGCCAGCAGCTTGGCTCCCGGGACGTTTTACGAGCAGTACTTC. Full variable domain (remainder filled in from reference TRBV5-6 and TRBJ2-7): DAGVTQSPTHLIKTRGQQVTLRCSPKSGHDTVSWYQQALGQGPQFIFQYYEEEERQRGNFPDRFSGHQFPNYSSELNVNALLLGDSALYLCASSLAPGTFYEQYFGPGTRLTVT.

J is TRBJ2-3 and V is TRBV7-6; 7 bases are a match to TRBD1. The CDR3 covers 16 residues. Germline V gene data show CDR1 as SGHVS and CDR2 as FNYEAQ. Trimming cost V 5 bases and J 1 base; bases outside gene matches: 9. The CDR3 loop is CASSPWPGGGTDTQYF. As DNA, the CDR3 is TGTGCCAGCAGCCCCTGGCCAGGGGGAGGCACAGATACGCAGTATTTT.

This chain joins TRBV11-2 and TRBJ2-7; D might be TRBD2 (5 bases). The CDR3 is made up of 11 amino acids. Germline lookup yields CDR1 SGHAT and CDR2 FQNNGV. Trimming took off 4 bases at V and 4 bases at J, with 5 bases between the two ends. CDR3: CASSSGYEQYF. CDR3 nucleotides: TGTGCCAGCAGCTCGGGGTACGAGCAGTACTTC.

The chain carries TRBV29-1 and TRBJ2-2; tentative D call: TRBD2 (5 bases). Trimming removed 2 bases at V and 0 bases at J, with 7 bases between. Per germline, CDR1 SQVTM and CDR2 ANQGSEA. The CDR3 has 14 residues. The CDR3 sequence is CSVESGANTGELFF. In DNA, the CDR3 is TGCAGCGTTGAAAGCGGTGCGAACACCGGGGAGCTGTTTTTT.

The chain combines TRBV7-2 with TRBJ2-7; the D is unclear. The V gene lost 1 base and the J gene lost 5 bases, with 15 bases spanning the gap. CDR3 length equals 15 residues. The germline CDR1 and CDR2 sequences are SGHTA and FQGNSA. CDR3 in amino acids: CASSLVQAIEDEQYF. The CDR3 bases are TGTGCCAGCAGCTTAGTTCAGGCAATAGAGGACGAGCAGTACTTC.

The rearrangement links TRBV4-1 to TRBJ2-7; 7 bases match TRBD1. Germline V gene lookup returns CDR1 MGHRA and CDR2 YSYEKL. V shed 3 bases and J 5 bases; nucleotides not matched to a gene: 10. CDR3 length: 15 amino acids. The CDR3 DNA reads TGCGCCAGCAGCCAGATAGACAGGGCTGGGAACGAGCAGTACTTC. It translates to CASSQIDRAGNEQYF.

The CDR3 DNA reads as TGTGCCAGCAGTTTTCTGGACTCCAAAGAGACCCAGTACTTC. Its translation is CASSFLDSKETQYF. The chain carries TRBV27 and TRBJ2-5; possibly TRBD2 for D (5 bases). Germline assignment: CDR1 MNHEY and CDR2 SMNVEV (reference sequence). Trimming took 3 bases from V and 3 from J, leaving 11 bases between them. The CDR3 consists of 14 residues.

The chain couples TRBV4-1 to TRBJ2-7; D remains unclear. V shed 1 base and J shed 2 bases, with 6 bases lying between them. The CDR3 is made up of 13 amino acids. Germline V lookup: CDR1 MGHRA, CDR2 YSYEKL. This CDR3 is CASSQVGAYEQYF. The CDR3 bases are TGCGCCAGCAGCCAAGTTGGGGCCTACGAGCAGTACTTC.

This chain connects TRBV27 to TRBJ2-3, with 16 bases fitting TRBD2. There are 18 residues in the CDR3. The V gene's germline CDR1 is MNHEY and CDR2 SMNVEV (reference sequence). V dropped 3 bases and J dropped 2; count of bases not matched to a gene: 5. CDR3 nucleotides: TGTGCCAGCAGTTTTTACGGGACTAGCGGGGGGGCCACAGATACGCAGTATTTT. It codes for CASSFYGTSGGATDTQYF.

The chain employs TRBV28 and TRBJ2-3; no reliable D call. The V end was cut by 3 bases, the J end by 5 bases, with 3 bases between. The CDR3 covers 11 residues. Germline CDR1 and CDR2: MDHEN and SYDVKM. The chain's CDR3 is CASSLIDTQYF. The CDR3 region has the DNA TGTGCCAGCAGTTTGATAGATACGCAGTATTTT.

The chain has TRBV5-1 and TRBJ2-3; 10 bases agree with TRBD2. This CDR3 has 16 amino acids. Germline CDR1 SGHRS, CDR2 YFSETQ. Trimming removed 1 base from V and 5 bases from J; junction bases left unmatched: 7. CDR3 bases: TGCGCCAGCAGCTTGTTCCTAGCGGGGGAAGGAGATACGCAGTATTTT. It specifies CASSLFLAGEGDTQYF.

This clone appeared a single time. V is TRBV29-1 and J is TRBJ2-1; D may correspond to TRBD1 or TRBD2 (5 bases each). The length of the CDR3 is 12 residues. V dropped 8 bases and J dropped 5 bases, with 13 bases sitting between them. Germline V CDR1 and CDR2: SQVTM, ANQGSEA. CDR3: CSSGAANNEQFF. The CDR3 DNA reads as TGCAGCTCCGGGGCAGCTAACAATGAGCAGTTCTTC.

The chain carries TRBV13 and TRBJ2-3, with a possible D match to TRBD2 (7 bases). The germline V gene encodes CDR1 PRHDT and CDR2 FYEKMQ (reference sequence). Trimming cost V 8 bases and J 2 bases, with 11 bases left between them. The length of the CDR3 is 13 residues. The CDR3 sequence is CASGRGATDTQYF. The CDR3 DNA sequence: TGTGCCAGCGGGAGGGGGGCCACAGATACGCAGTATTTT.

V is TRBV4-2 and J is TRBJ1-1; D gene uncertain. This CDR3 region has 15 residues. With 4 bases removed from V and 4 bases from J, the gap between germline ends came to 16 bases. Germline values: CDR1 LGHNA, CDR2 YNFKEQ. CDR3 protein: CASSRLKDGGTEAFF. DNA of the CDR3: TGTGCCAGCAGCCGACTAAAGGACGGCGGCACTGAAGCTTTCTTT.

This clone was detected only once. The rearrangement links TRBV4-2 to TRBJ2-7, with TRBD1 matching 9 bases. The germline gives CDR1 LGHNA, CDR2 YNFKEQ. J lost 5 bases, V lost 4 bases, and 9 bases had no gene match. This CDR3 contains 15 residues. Here the CDR3 reads CASSRPGTGHDEQYF. CDR3 in DNA: TGTGCCAGCAGCCGGCCCGGGACAGGGCACGACGAGCAGTACTTC.